The TCR beta chain described here comes from a study of cytomegalovirus exposure and HLA in healthy donors. General observations from the study: Later findings reportedly placed an Asian-associated ancestry cluster below the approximately 670-donor mean for N-insertions. The authors later found HLA-associated TCR beta chains more clonally expanded than equally common others. Follow-up analysis seemed to connect common viral pathogens with several of the most significant clusters identified.

A word on this clone: Antigen unknown.

Trimming removed 0 bases from V and 5 bases from J, with 13 bases in between. There are 15 residues in the CDR3. Germline CDR1 and CDR2: MNHEY and SMNVEV (reference sequence). Use of 60 Vbeta and 13 Jbeta primers characterized the PCR. Sequencing was performed with immunoSEQ multiplex PCR; in TCRdb, only in-frame clones are kept and a portion is missing. The sample gives under 200,000 clones, about four fifths of which show up once; approximately 5.4% is in the top ten. The clonotype was recovered from a woman in her twenties or thirties in good health and CMV-seropositive. V is TRBV27 and J is TRBJ2-5, with D hard to call. The sequenced material came from PBMCs. This CDR3 reads CASSLSHRGLETQYF. DNA for the CDR3: TGTGCCAGCAGTTTATCGCATAGAGGCCTCGAGACCCAGTACTTC.